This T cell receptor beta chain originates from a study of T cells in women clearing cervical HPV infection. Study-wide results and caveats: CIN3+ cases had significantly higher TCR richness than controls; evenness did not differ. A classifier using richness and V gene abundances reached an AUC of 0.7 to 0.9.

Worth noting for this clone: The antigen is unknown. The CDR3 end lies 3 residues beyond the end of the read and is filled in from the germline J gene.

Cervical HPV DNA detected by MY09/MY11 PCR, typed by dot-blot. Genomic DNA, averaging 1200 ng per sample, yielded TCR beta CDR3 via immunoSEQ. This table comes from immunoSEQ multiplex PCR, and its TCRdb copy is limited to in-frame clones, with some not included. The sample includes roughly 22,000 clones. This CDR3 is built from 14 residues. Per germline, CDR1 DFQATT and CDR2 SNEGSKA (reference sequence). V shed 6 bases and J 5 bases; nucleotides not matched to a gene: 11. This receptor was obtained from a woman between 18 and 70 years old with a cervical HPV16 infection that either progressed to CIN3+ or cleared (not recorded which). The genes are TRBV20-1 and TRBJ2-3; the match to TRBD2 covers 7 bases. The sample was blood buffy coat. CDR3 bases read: TGCAGTGCGCTAAATAGCGGGTCCGGAGATACG. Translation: CSALNSGSGDT. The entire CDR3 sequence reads CSALNSGSGDTQYF.